One and the same sample provided the 21 T cell receptor beta chains below, sequenced in a study of blood T cells in healthy people across ages. The use of a sample-barcoded 5' primer and a J-beta primer mix characterized a second PCR of about 7 to 12 cycles. One entry per CDR3 protein, called by TCRdb with MiXCR from the 5' RACE reads. The sample yields under 1,000,000 distinct CDR3 sequences, more than 35% seen once. Sequencing was done on a sample of blood. Receptors originate from a man aged 80 or over in good health.

The chain employs TRBV4-3 and TRBJ1-1; the D gene is possibly TRBD1 (6 bases). There are 17 residues in the CDR3. Germline loops: CDR1 LGHNA, CDR2 YSLEER. V was shortened by 0 bases and J by 0 bases, with 14 bases between the two germline ends. The DNA for the CDR3 is TGCGCCAGCAGCCAAGATAGTTCGAGGGGGATGAACACTGAAGCTTTCTTT. Translating gives CASSQDSSRGMNTEAFF.

This chain links TRBV28 with TRBJ2-3; 10 nucleotides agree with TRBD2. Unmatched junction bases numbered 2, after V lost 6 bases and J lost 2 bases. The CDR3 runs to 14 residues. Germline V gene sequence: CDR1 MDHEN, CDR2 SYDVKM. Written as DNA, the CDR3 is TGTGCCAGCAGACTAGCGGGGATCACAGATACGCAGTATTTT. Translation gives CASRLAGITDTQYF.

The V and J genes are TRBV10-1 and TRBJ2-7; D not certain. Looked up from germline, CDR1 is WNHNN and CDR2 is SYGVQD (reference sequence). The CDR3 is 14 residues long. The V end lost 3 bases, the J end lost 2 bases, and 11 bases lay between the germline ends. CDR3: CASSETRPPYEQYF. DNA of the CDR3: TGCGCCAGCAGTGAAACCAGGCCACCCTACGAGCAGTACTTC.

This clonotype was seen many times. The chain recombines TRBV7-2 with TRBJ2-4; D call uncertain. CDR1 and CDR2 from the germline V gene are SGHTA and FQGNSA. The CDR3 consists of 15 residues. Deletions cut 4 bases from V and 6 bases from J, with 16 bases between. CDR3 bases: TGTGCCAGCAGCTGGGCCGGAAGAGCTGGAAACATTCAGTACTTC. Translation gives CASSWAGRAGNIQYF.

A single count supports this clonotype. This rearrangement joins TRBV9 to TRBJ2-2; the match to TRBD2 covers 11 bases. The J segment lost 2 bases and the V segment lost 0 bases, leaving 3 bases of the junction unmatched. CDR3 length: 17 residues. Germline V gene sequence: CDR1 SGDLS, CDR2 YYNGEE. The CDR3 DNA is TGTGCCAGCAGCGTAGGACTAGCGGGATTCAACACCGGGGAGCTGTTTTTT. Its protein product is CASSVGLAGFNTGELFF.

This clonotype was detected ten times or more. The chain carries TRBV21-1 and TRBJ2-7; the table's D call TRBD2 went unverified against the DNA. TRBV21-1 corresponds to a pseudogene. The CDR3 contains 14 residues. CDR3 loop: CASSNRTLSDEQYF. The CDR3 nucleotides read TGTGCCAGCAGCAATAGGACTTTAAGCGACGAGCAGTACTTC.

The chain has TRBV11-2 and TRBJ2-7; 8 bases are a match to TRBD2. Germline V gene lookup returns CDR1 SGHAT and CDR2 FQNNGV. The CDR3 sequence is 16 residues long. After removal of 1 base from V and 5 bases from J, the junction contained 10 bases not matched to a gene. For the CDR3, the DNA is TGTGCCAGCAGCTTAGGGTTAGGCGGGAGGCTCAACGAGCAGTACTTC. Protein: CASSLGLGGRLNEQYF. Using reference TRBV11-2 and TRBJ2-7 for the parts outside the CDR3, the full variable domain is EAGVAQSPRYKIIEKRQSVAFWCNPISGHATLYWYQQILGQGPKLLIQFQNNGVVDDSQLPKDRFSAERLKGVDSTLKIQPAKLEDSAVYLCASSLGLGGRLNEQYFGPGTRLTVT.

This clonotype was counted a single time. The rearrangement joins TRBV24-1 to TRBJ2-6; no clear D. The germline V and J ends were trimmed by 2 bases and 5 bases, with 6 bases remaining between them. CDR3 length: 14 residues. Germline values: CDR1 KGHDR, CDR2 SFDVKD. The CDR3 loop is CATSDSRRANVLTF. The CDR3 DNA follows: TGTGCCACCAGTGATTCCCGAAGGGCCAACGTCCTGACTTTC.

V is TRBV27 and J is TRBJ2-7, with D perhaps matching TRBD2 (6 bases). Germline-derived CDR1 and CDR2 are MNHEY and SMNVEV (reference sequence). CDR3 length equals 16 residues. V was trimmed by 4 bases and J by 2 bases, leaving 18 bases between them. The CDR3 spells CASSSPLRSGPYEQYF. CDR3 nucleotide sequence: TGTGCCAGCAGTTCCCCCCTTCGTAGCGGCCCCTACGAGCAGTACTTC.

The CDR3 nucleotides are TGCAGTGCTGGCCCCCCTAGCGGGCAGAACATTCAGTACTTC. Translation gives CSAGPPSGQNIQYF. This chain uses TRBV20-1 with TRBJ2-4; 8 nucleotides line up with TRBD2. CDR1 and CDR2 from the germline V gene are DFQATT and SNEGSKA (reference sequence). CDR3 length: 14 amino acids. The J segment lost 7 bases and the V segment lost 5 bases, leaving 10 bases of the junction unmatched.

A word on this clonotype: A much larger clone differs by one base, so this may be a read error. J is TRBJ2-5 and V is TRBV4-3, with a tentative D call TRBD2 (5 bases). The J call could be wrong; TRBJ2-7 is a better fit for the DNA end. The germline CDR1 and CDR2 sequences are LGHNA and YSLEER. The CDR3 is made up of 15 amino acids. Written as DNA, the CDR3 is TGCGCCAGCAGCCAAGGACAAGGGCCTAGCTCCGAGCAGTACTTC. Protein: CASSQGQGPSSEQYF.

The rearrangement links TRBV3-1 to TRBJ2-2, with D possibly being TRBD1 or TRBD2 (5 bases each). V was shortened by 3 bases and J by 0 bases, with 11 bases between the two germline ends. This CDR3 comprises 16 residues. The germline gives CDR1 LGHDT, CDR2 YNNKEL (reference sequence). In DNA, the CDR3 is TGTGCCAGCAGCCACGGGACGTCCTCGAACACCGGGGAGCTGTTTTTT. The encoded protein is CASSHGTSSNTGELFF. Based on the CDR3 plus reference TRBV3-1 and TRBJ2-2, the full variable domain is DTAVSQTPKYLVTQMGNDKSIKCEQNLGHDTMYWYKQDSKKFLKIMFSYNNKELIINETVPNRFSPKSPDKAHLNLHINSLELGDSAVYFCASSHGTSSNTGELFFGEGSRLTVL.

The J gene is TRBJ2-7, the V gene TRBV10-3; D tentatively fits TRBD1 or TRBD2 (5 bases each). CDR3 size: 14 residues. The V gene lost 6 bases and the J gene lost 0 bases, with 12 bases spanning the gap. Germline values: CDR1 ENHRY, CDR2 SYGVKD. For the CDR3, the DNA is TGTGCCATCAGCCCGGGGCAGGACTCCTACGAGCAGTACTTC. Translation: CAISPGQDSYEQYF.

This clonotype occurred a few times. V is TRBV28 and J is TRBJ2-7, with unresolved D. This CDR3 is 16 amino acids long. From germline, CDR1 is MDHEN and CDR2 SYDVKM. Trimming removed 3 bases from V and 5 bases from J, with 20 bases in between. The CDR3 protein is CASSFPSRALGDEQYF. DNA for the CDR3: TGTGCCAGCAGTTTTCCTTCTAGGGCCTTGGGCGACGAGCAGTACTTC.

V gene TRBV24-1 combines with J gene TRBJ2-1; perhaps D is TRBD1 or TRBD2 (6 bases each). The J call may be mistaken, given a closer DNA end match to TRBJ2-7. Looked up from germline, CDR1 is KGHDR and CDR2 is SFDVKD. The CDR3 runs 13 residues. This chain's CDR3 is CATSEGGYNEQYF. The DNA of the CDR3 is TGTGCCACCAGTGAGGGGGGCTACAATGAGCAGTACTTC.

The rearrangement uses TRBV20-1 and TRBJ1-2, with D possibly TRBD1 on 5 matching bases. The V and J ends lost 3 bases and 4 bases respectively, with 15 bases between them. CDR3 length equals 14 residues. Looked up from germline, CDR1 is DFQATT and CDR2 is SNEGSKA (reference sequence). The CDR3: CSASLGAVAYGYTF. Written as DNA, the CDR3 is TGCAGTGCTAGCCTCGGGGCCGTTGCCTATGGCTACACCTTC.

Written as DNA, the CDR3 is TGTGCCAGCGGCCCTGCAGGCTACGAGCAGTACTTC. This encodes CASGPAGYEQYF. The rearrangement uses TRBV12-3 or TRBV12-4 and TRBJ2-5; D remains ambiguous. The end of the DNA aligns better with TRBJ2-7, so the J call may be wrong. The CDR3 has 12 residues.

The genes are TRBV7-8 and TRBJ1-5; D might be TRBD1 (6 bases). Deletions cut 2 bases from V and 2 bases from J, with 13 bases between. From germline, CDR1 is SGHVS and CDR2 FQNEAQ. This CDR3 has 16 amino acids. CDR3 nucleotides: TGTGCCAGCAGCTTACACATCGGGGGGCGCAATCAGCCCCAGCATTTT. Its protein is CASSLHIGGRNQPQHF.

This clonotype was found a few times. CDR3 sequence (DNA): TGCAGTGCTGGGCCGGCACAAGAGACCCAGTACTTC. This translates into CSAGPAQETQYF. The chain combines TRBV20-1 with TRBJ2-5, with D unresolved. CDR3 length: 12 residues. CDR1 is DFQATT, CDR2 SNEGSKA, per germline (reference sequence). V was shortened by 5 bases and J by 2 bases, with 9 bases between the two germline ends.

The genes are TRBV30 and TRBJ2-3; the D gene could be TRBD1 or TRBD2 (5 bases each). CDR1 GTSNPN and CDR2 SVGIG come from the germline V gene (reference sequence). The CDR3 extends over 15 amino acids. Trimming pared 3 bases from V and 0 bases from J, leaving 13 bases between. CDR3 amino acids: CAWSTGRSSTDTQYF. CDR3 in DNA: TGTGCCTGGAGCACGGGACGGTCTAGCACAGATACGCAGTATTTT.

The chain combines TRBV5-1 with TRBJ2-1, with 7 bases identical to TRBD2. With V trimmed by 3 bases and J by 4 bases, 7 bases remained unmatched. Germline V gene data show CDR1 as SGHRS and CDR2 as YFSETQ. The CDR3 runs to 15 residues. CDR3 nucleotide sequence: TGCGCCAGCAGCTCCGGGACTACCGGATACAATGAGCAGTTCTTC. Amino acids: CASSSGTTGYNEQFF. Full variable domain (remainder filled in from reference TRBV5-1 and TRBJ2-1): KAGVTQTPRYLIKTRGQQVTLSCSPISGHRSVSWYQQTPGQGLQFLFEYFSETQRNKGNFPGRFSGRQFSNSRSEMNVSTLELGDSALYLCASSSGTTGYNEQFFGPGTRLTVL.